Presented here are 5 T cell receptor beta chains from one specimen sequenced in a study of blood T cell repertoires in COVID-19. Assay used: immunoSEQ multiplex PCR; TCRdb lists only in-frame clones, some missing. In the table there are roughly 290,000 clones, about 90% of which are singletons. The sample was peripheral blood. These receptors were collected from a woman aged 30 to 39 who had recovered from COVID-19.

The rearrangement uses TRBV20-1 and TRBJ2-1, with 12 bases aligning to TRBD2. Germline V gene data show CDR1 as DFQATT and CDR2 as SNEGSKA (reference sequence). J lost 3 bases, V lost 3 bases, and 6 bases had no gene match. The CDR3 loop spans 16 amino acids. CDR3 nucleotide sequence: TGCAGTGCTAGTTCTACTAGCGGGAGGTACTACAATGAGCAGTTCTTC. Its protein product is CSASSTSGRYYNEQFF.

The J gene is TRBJ1-2, the V gene TRBV6-6, with TRBD1 matching 7 bases. Per the germline V gene, CDR1 is MNHNY and CDR2 is SVGAGI (reference sequence). The CDR3 totals 14 residues. V lost 6 bases and J lost 8; bases outside the gene matches: 12. For the CDR3, the DNA is TGTGCCAGCAGCGCAACAGGGGCCTCTTCCGGCTACACCTTC. It is translated as CASSATGASSGYTF.

The gene calls are TRBV27 and TRBJ2-2; TRBD2 matches 12 bases. The germline V gene has CDR1 MNHEY and CDR2 SMNVEV (reference sequence). Trimming at V came to 2 bases and at J to 7 bases, leaving 5 bases not matched to a gene. The length of the CDR3 is 16 residues. The CDR3 DNA follows: TGTGCCAGCAGTTTACTAGCGGGGGGGCCGGGCGGGGAGCTGTTTTTT. Translated, it gives CASSLLAGGPGGELFF.

The chain links TRBV6-5 to TRBJ1-5, with a tentative D call TRBD1 (5 bases). V was shortened by 8 bases and J by 6 bases, with 14 bases between the two germline ends. The CDR3 contains 13 residues. The germline CDR1 and CDR2 sequences are MNHEY and SVGAGI. CDR3 nucleotide sequence: TGTGCCAGCGGGCAAGGGGCGGCTCAGCCCCAGCATTTT. Residues: CASGQGAAQPQHF.

There are a few counts of this clone. The chain has TRBV2 and TRBJ1-4, with 7 bases aligning to TRBD1. Germline V CDR1 and CDR2: SNHLY, FYNNEI. The CDR3 length is 15 residues. J was trimmed by 4 bases and V by 8 bases; bases with no gene match: 10. The DNA of the CDR3 is TGTGCCAGCCAATCCTACAGGGGAGGTAATGAAAAACTGTTTTTT. Translated, it gives CASQSYRGGNEKLFF.